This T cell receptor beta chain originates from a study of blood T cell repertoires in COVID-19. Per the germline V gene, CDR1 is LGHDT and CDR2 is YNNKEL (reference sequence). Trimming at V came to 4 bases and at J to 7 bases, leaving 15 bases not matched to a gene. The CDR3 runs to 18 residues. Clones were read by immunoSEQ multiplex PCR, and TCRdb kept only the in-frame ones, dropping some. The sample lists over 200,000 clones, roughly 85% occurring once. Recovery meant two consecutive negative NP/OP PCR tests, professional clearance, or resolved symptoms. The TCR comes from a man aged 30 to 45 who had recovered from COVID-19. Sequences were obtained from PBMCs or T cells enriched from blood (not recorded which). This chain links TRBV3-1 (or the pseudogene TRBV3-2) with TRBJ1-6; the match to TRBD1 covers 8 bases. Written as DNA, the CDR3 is TGTGCCAGCAGCCGACCGTCCGCGACAGGGGATCGGAATTCACCCCTCCACTTT. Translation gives CASSRPSATGDRNSPLHF.